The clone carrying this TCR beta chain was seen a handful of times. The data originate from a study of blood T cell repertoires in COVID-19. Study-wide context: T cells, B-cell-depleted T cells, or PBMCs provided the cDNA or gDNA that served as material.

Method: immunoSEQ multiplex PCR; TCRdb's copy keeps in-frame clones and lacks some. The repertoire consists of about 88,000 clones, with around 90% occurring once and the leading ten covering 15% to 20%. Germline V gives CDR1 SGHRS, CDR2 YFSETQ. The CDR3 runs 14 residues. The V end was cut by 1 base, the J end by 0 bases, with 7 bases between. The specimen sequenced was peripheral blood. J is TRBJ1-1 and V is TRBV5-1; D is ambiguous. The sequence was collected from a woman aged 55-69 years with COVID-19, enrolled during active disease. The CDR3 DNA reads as TGCGCCAGCAGCTTGCGGGGAGTGAACACTGAAGCTTTCTTT. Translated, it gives CASSLRGVNTEAFF.